This entry lists 5 T cell receptor beta chains sequenced from one sample in a study of CD8 T cells in Susac syndrome. The RNA, roughly 0.5 to 1 ug, was put through reverse transcription using random hexamers. From the immunoSEQ multiplex PCR reads, TCRdb called clonotypes with MiXCR, one entry per CDR3 protein. Among about 240,000 distinct CDR3 sequences listed, 90% to 96% were seen once. The sequencing sample was made of CD4+ T cells from PBMCs. Source of these receptors: a human donor with Susac syndrome.

This chain links TRBV5-6 with TRBJ2-3; no definite D call. The CDR3 is made up of 13 amino acids. From germline, CDR1 is SGHDT and CDR2 YYEEEE. Trimming left V 4 bases short and J 6 bases short, with 12 bases between. The CDR3 protein is CASSRAAMDTQYF. CDR3 sequence (DNA): TGTGCCAGCAGCCGGGCCGCTATGGATACGCAGTATTTT.

This clonotype appeared once. V is TRBV7-9 and J is TRBJ1-1; 11 bases fit TRBD1. CDR3 size: 14 residues. Trimming took 7 bases from V and 9 from J; bases not matched to a gene: 10. Germline CDR1 SEHNR, CDR2 FQNEAQ (reference sequence). As DNA, the CDR3 is TGTGCCAGCACCTCTACCGGGACAGGGGGAAAAGCTTTCTTT. This encodes CASTSTGTGGKAFF.

V and J are TRBV2 and TRBJ2-3; unclear D gene. Germline assignment: CDR1 SNHLY and CDR2 FYNNEI. The CDR3 totals 11 residues. Deletions cut 6 bases from V and 4 bases from J, with 5 bases between. The CDR3 region has the DNA TGTGCCAGCAGGTTAGCAGATACGCAGTATTTT. Protein product: CASRLADTQYF.

The chain employs TRBV6-1 and TRBJ1-5; possible D gene TRBD1, 6 bases. Trimming took off 0 bases at V and 7 bases at J, with 16 bases between the two ends. Germline V CDR1 and CDR2: MNHNS, SASEGT. The CDR3 has 16 amino acids. The CDR3 DNA is TGTGCCAGCAGTGAAGCGGCAGGGGCTTCAAGGCAGCCCCAGCATTTT. Its translation: CASSEAAGASRQPQHF.

The rearrangement joins TRBV20-1 to TRBJ2-1; 7 bases match TRBD2. V lost 2 bases and J lost 2; bases outside the gene matches: 3. The V gene's germline CDR1 is DFQATT and CDR2 SNEGSKA (reference sequence). This CDR3 is built from 14 residues. The CDR3 protein is CSARLADTYNEQFF. CDR3 DNA: TGCAGTGCTAGACTAGCGGACACCTACAATGAGCAGTTCTTC.